This T cell receptor beta chain was captured by sequencing in a study of T-cell memory formation after mild COVID-19. Background on the study: TCR clusters largely stayed donor specific.

CDR3 length: 14 amino acids. CDR1 and CDR2 (germline): LGHNA, YSLEER. Trimming took off 0 bases at V and 8 bases at J, with 13 bases between the two ends. This clonotype turned up a few times. The antigen is not known. Constant-segment primers and 5'RACE yielded cDNA libraries for TCR alpha and TCR beta, each carrying sample barcodes and UMIs. TCRdb analysed the 5' RACE reads with MiXCR anew, one entry per CDR3 protein. The table records some 350,000 distinct CDR3 sequences, 10% to 15% of them present only once. General study points: Memory cells collected pre-infection included some clones that later responded, suggesting cross-reactive memory joined.

Sequencing was performed on PBMCs or a T cell subset sorted from them (not recorded which). This TCR came from a young man who had mild COVID-19 (a few samples of this study predate the infection). Cell type and time point are not known. This chain links TRBV4-3 with TRBJ1-2; D call uncertain. CDR3: CASSQEEAVGGYTF. The DNA for the CDR3 is TGCGCCAGCAGCCAAGAGGAGGCGGTAGGCGGCTACACCTTC.